This T cell receptor beta chain was sequenced during a study of T cells in Graves' hyperthyroidism and ophthalmopathy. Whole-study findings and limits: Blood shared most expanded thyroid clonotypes above 0.001. Researchers report that a 13 V-J model separated ophthalmopathy from stable hyperthyroidism.

Germline V gene lookup returns CDR1 SGHAT and CDR2 FQDESV (reference sequence). Trimming removed 3 bases from V and 2 bases from J, with 14 bases in between. The CDR3 has 16 amino acids. The CDR3 regions of TCR beta were amplified from RNA transcripts. A set of HTBI primers served as the primers for a first-round RT-PCR of the TCR CDR3. TCRdb recomputed calls from the multiplex PCR reads with MiXCR, one row per CDR3 protein. The sample shows about 380,000 distinct CDR3 sequences, over 11% of them seen only once. This clonotype showed up many times. Its matching antigen is unknown. J is TRBJ2-1 and V is TRBV11-1, with no clear D. The TCR comes from a woman aged 55-70 years with Graves' hyperthyroidism. Sequencing was performed on blood. The CDR3: CASSFHSFTTYNEQFF. CDR3 DNA sequence: TGTGCCAGCAGCTTTCATTCGTTTACGACCTACAATGAGCAGTTCTTC.